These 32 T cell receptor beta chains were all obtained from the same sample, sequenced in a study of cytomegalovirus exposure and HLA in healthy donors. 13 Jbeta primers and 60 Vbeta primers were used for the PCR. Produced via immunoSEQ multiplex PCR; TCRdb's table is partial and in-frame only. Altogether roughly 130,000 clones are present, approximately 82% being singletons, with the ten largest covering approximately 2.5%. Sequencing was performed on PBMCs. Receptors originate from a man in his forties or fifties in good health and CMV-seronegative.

CDR3 sequence reads: CAWGTGGLTNEKLFF. Here the CDR3 DNA reads TGTGCCTGGGGGACAGGGGGCCTAACTAATGAAAAACTGTTTTTT. The V call is TRBV30, the J call TRBJ1-4; TRBD1 matches 12 bases. Germline assignment: CDR1 GTSNPN and CDR2 SVGIG (reference sequence). The CDR3 length is 15 residues. The V and J ends lost 5 bases and 1 base, in that order; junction bases with no gene match: 2.

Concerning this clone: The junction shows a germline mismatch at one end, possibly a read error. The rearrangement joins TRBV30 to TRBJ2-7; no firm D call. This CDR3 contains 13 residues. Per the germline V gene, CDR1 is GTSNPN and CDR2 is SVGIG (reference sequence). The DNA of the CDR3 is TGTGCCTGGAGAGGCGCGGATCGGTACGGGCAGTACTTC. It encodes CAWRGADRYGQYF.

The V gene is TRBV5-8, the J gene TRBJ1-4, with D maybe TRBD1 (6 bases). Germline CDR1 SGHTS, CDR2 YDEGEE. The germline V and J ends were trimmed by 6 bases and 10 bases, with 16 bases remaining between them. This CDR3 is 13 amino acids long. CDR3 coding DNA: TGTGCCAGCAAGGGGGGGGCGCGGAGAAAACTGTTTTTT. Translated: CASKGGARRKLFF. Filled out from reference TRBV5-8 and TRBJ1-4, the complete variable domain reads EAGVTQSPTHLIKTRGQQATLRCSPISGHTSVYWYQQALGLGLQFLLWYDEGEERNRGNFPPRFSGRQFPNYSSELNVNALELEDSALYLCASKGGARRKLFFGSGTQLSVL.

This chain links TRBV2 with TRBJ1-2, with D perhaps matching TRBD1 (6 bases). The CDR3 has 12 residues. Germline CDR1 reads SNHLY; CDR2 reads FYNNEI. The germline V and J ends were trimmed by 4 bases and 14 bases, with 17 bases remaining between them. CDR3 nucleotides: TGTGCCAGCAGTGCGGGGGGCGCCTCTCTAACCTTC. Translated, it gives CASSAGGASLTF.

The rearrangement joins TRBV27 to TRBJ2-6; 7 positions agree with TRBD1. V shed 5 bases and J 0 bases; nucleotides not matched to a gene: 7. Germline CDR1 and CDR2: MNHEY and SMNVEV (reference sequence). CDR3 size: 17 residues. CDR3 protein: CASSPQGPRSGANVLTF. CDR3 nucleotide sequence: TGTGCCAGCAGTCCACAGGGGCCCCGCTCTGGGGCCAACGTCCTGACTTTC.

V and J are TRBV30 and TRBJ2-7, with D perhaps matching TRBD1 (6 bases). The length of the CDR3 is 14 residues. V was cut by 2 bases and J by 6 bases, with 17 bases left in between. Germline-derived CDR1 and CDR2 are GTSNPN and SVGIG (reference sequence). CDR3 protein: CAWSLGGGSGEQYF. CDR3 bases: TGTGCCTGGAGTTTGGGTGGGGGCTCGGGCGAGCAGTACTTC.

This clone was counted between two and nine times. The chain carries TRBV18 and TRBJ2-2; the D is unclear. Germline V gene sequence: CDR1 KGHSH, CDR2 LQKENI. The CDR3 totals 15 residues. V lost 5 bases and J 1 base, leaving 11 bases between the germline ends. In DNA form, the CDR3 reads TGTGCCAGCTCAAATGAGGCACAGAACACCGGGGAGCTGTTTTTT. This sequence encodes CASSNEAQNTGELFF.

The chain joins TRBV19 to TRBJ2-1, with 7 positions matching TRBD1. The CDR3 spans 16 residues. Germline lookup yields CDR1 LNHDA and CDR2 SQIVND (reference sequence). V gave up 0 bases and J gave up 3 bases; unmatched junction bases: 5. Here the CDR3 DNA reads TGTGCCAGTAGTATAGAGTGGACAGGAGGCTACAATGAGCAGTTCTTC. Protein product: CASSIEWTGGYNEQFF.

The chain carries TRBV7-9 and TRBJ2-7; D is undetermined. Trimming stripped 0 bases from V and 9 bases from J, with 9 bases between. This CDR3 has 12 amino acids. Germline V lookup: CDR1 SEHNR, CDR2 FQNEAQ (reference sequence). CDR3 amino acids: CASSLAQEWQYF. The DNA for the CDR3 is TGTGCCAGCAGCTTAGCGCAAGAGTGGCAGTACTTC.

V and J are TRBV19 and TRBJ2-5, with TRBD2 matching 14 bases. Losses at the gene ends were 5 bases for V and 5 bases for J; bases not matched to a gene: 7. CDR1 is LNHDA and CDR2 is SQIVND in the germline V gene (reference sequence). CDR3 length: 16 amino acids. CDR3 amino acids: CASSGRLAGGLETQYF. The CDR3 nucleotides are TGTGCCAGTAGTGGCAGACTAGCGGGGGGGCTGGAGACCCAGTACTTC.

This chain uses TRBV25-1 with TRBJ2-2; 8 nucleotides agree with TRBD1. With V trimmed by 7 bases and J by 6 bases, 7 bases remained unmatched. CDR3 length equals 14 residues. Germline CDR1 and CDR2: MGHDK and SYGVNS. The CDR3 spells CASTGQGRSGELFF. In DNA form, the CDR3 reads TGTGCCAGCACCGGACAGGGAAGGTCCGGGGAGCTGTTTTTT.

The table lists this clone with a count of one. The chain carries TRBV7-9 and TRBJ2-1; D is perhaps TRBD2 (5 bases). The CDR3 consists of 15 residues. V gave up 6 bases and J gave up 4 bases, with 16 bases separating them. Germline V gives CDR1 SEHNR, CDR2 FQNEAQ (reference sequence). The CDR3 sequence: CASRQTRGFYNEQFF. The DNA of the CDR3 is TGTGCCAGCAGACAAACCCGGGGTTTTTACAATGAGCAGTTCTTC. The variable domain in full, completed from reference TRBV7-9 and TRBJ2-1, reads DTGVSQNPRHKITKRGQNVTFRCDPISEHNRLYWYRQTLGQGPEFLTYFQNEAQLEKSRLLSDRFSAERPKGSFSTLEIQRTEQGDSAMYLCASRQTRGFYNEQFFGPGTRLTVL.

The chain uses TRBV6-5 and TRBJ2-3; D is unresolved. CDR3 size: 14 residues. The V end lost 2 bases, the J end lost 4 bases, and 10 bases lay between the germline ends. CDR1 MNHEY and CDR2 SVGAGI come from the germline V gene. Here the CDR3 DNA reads TGTGCCAGCAGTTACGGGCAGTCTCCAGATACGCAGTATTTT. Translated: CASSYGQSPDTQYF.

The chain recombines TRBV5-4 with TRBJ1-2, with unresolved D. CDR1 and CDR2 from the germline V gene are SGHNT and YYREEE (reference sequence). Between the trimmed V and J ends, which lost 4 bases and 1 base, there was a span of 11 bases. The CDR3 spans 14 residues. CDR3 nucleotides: TGTGCCAGCAGCCCCCCCGCGGTTAACTATGGCTACACCTTC. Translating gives CASSPPAVNYGYTF. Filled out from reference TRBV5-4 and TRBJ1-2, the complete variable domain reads ETGVTQSPTHLIKTRGQQVTLRCSSQSGHNTVSWYQQALGQGPQFIFQYYREEENGRGNFPPRFSGLQFPNYSSELNVNALELDDSALYLCASSPPAVNYGYTFGSGTRLTVV.

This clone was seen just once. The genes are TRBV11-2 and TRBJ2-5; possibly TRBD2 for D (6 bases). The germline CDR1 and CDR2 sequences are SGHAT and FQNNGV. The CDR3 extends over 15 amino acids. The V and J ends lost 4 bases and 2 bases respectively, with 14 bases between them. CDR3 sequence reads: CASSSLGGRQETQYF. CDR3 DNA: TGTGCCAGCAGCTCCTTGGGGGGACGACAAGAGACCCAGTACTTC.

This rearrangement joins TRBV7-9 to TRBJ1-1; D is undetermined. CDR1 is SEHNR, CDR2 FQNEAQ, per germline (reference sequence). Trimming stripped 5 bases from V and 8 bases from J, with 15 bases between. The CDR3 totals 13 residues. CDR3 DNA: TGTGCCAGCAGCCTCTCCGGGTTCGTAGAAGCTTTCTTT. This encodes CASSLSGFVEAFF.

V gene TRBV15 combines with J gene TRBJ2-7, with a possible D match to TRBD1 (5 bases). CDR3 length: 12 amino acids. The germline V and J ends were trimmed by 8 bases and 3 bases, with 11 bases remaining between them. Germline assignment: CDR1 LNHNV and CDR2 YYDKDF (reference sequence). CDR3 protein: CATGAGLYEQYF. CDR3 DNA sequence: TGTGCCACCGGAGCAGGGCTCTACGAGCAGTACTTC.

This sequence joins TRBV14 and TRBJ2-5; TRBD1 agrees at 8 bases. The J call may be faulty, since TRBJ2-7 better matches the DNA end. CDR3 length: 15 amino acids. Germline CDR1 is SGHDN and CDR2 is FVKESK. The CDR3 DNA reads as TGTGCCAGCAGCCAAGGGGCGACAGGGGCCCACGAGCAGTACTTC. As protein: CASSQGATGAHEQYF.

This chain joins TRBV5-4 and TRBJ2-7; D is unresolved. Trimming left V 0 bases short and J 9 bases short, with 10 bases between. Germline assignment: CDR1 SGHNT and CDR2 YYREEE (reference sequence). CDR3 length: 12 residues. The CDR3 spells CASSLAVGPQYF. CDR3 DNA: TGTGCCAGCAGCTTGGCGGTTGGGCCGCAGTACTTC.

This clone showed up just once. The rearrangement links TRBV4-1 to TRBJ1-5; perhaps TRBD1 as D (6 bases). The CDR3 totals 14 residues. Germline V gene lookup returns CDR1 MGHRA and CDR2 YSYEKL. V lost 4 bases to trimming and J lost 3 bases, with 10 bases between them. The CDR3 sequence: CASSPDRFNQPQHF. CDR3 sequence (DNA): TGCGCCAGCAGCCCGGACAGATTCAATCAGCCCCAGCATTTT.

The CDR3 region is CASSWAGGAGSYYEQYF. Here the CDR3 DNA reads TGTGCCAGCAGTTGGGCGGGGGGGGCCGGCTCCTACTACGAGCAGTACTTC. This rearrangement joins TRBV27 to TRBJ2-7; 9 bases are shared with TRBD2. This CDR3 spans 17 amino acids. V was pared by 4 bases and J by 3 bases, with 13 bases of the junction left unmatched. CDR1 is MNHEY, CDR2 SMNVEV, per germline (reference sequence).

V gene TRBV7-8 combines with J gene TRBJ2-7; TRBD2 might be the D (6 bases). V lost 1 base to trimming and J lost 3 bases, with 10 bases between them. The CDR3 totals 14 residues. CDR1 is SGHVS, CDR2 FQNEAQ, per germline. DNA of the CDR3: TGTGCCAGCAGCTTAGGTCACGGGGGCTACGAGCAGTACTTC. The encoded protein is CASSLGHGGYEQYF. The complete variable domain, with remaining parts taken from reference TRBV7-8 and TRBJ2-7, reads GAGVSQSPRYKVAKRGQDVALRCDPISGHVSLFWYQQALGQGPEFLTYFQNEAQLDKSGLPSDRFFAERPEGSVSTLKIQRTQQEDSAVYLCASSLGHGGYEQYFGPGTRLTVT.

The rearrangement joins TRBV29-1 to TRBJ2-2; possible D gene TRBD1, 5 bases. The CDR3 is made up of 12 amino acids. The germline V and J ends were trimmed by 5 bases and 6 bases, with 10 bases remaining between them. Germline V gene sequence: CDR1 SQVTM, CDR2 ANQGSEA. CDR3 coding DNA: TGCAGCGTTCACTGGGGCTCCGGGGAGCTGTTTTTT. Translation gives CSVHWGSGELFF.

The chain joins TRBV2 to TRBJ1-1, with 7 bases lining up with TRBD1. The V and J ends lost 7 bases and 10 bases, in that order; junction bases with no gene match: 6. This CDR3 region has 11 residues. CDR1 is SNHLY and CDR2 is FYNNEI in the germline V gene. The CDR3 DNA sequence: TGTGCCAGCACCCGACAGGGTAGAGCTTTCTTT. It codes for CASTRQGRAFF.

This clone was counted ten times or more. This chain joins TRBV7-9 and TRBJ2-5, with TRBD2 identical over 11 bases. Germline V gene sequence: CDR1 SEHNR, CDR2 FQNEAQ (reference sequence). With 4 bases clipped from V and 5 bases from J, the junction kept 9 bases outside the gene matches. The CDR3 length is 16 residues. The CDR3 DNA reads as TGTGCCAGCAGCTCTAGCGGGGGGCCAGAGGCGGAGACCCAGTACTTC. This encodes CASSSSGGPEAETQYF.

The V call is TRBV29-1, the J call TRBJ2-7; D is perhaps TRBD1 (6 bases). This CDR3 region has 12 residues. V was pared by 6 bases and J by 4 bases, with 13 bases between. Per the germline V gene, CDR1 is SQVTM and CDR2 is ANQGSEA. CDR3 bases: TGCAGCGTGCGCAGGGGTACTTACGAGCAGTACTTC. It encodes CSVRRGTYEQYF.

This chain's CDR3 is CASSQGGRGGKRQYF. DNA of the CDR3: TGTGCCAGCAGCCAAGGCGGGCGGGGGGGCAAACGGCAGTATTTT. The J gene is TRBJ2-3, the V gene TRBV4-2; TRBD2 agrees at 9 bases. The germline V gene encodes CDR1 LGHNA and CDR2 YNFKEQ. The CDR3 length is 15 residues. J lost 11 bases, V lost 1 base, and 10 bases had no gene match.

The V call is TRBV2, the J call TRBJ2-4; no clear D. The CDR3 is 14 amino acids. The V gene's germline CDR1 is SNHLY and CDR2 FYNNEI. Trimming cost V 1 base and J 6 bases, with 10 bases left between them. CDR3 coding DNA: TGTGCCAGCAGTGAAGACAATTTTGTAAACATTCAGTACTTC. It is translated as CASSEDNFVNIQYF. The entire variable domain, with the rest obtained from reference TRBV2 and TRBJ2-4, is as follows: EPEVTQTPSHQVTQMGQEVILRCVPISNHLYFYWYRQILGQKVEFLVSFYNNEISEKSEIFDDQFSVERPDGSNFTLKIRSTKLEDSAMYFCASSEDNFVNIQYFGAGTRLSVL.

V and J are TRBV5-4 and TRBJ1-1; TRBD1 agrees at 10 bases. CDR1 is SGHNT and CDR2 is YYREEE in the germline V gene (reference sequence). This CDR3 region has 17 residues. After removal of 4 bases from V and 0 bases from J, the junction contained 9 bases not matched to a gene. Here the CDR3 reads CASSPRQGAKVNTEAFF. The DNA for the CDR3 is TGTGCCAGCAGCCCCCGACAGGGGGCGAAGGTGAACACTGAAGCTTTCTTT.

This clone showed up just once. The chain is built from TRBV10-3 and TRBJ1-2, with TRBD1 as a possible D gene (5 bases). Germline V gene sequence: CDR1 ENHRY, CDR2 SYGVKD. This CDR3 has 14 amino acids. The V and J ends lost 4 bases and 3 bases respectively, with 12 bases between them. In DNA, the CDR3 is TGTGCCATCAGTGCGGTGCAGGGTGACTATGGCTACACCTTC. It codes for CAISAVQGDYGYTF.

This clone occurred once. Here the CDR3 DNA reads TGTGCCAGCAGCGCCCAGGGGGTTACTAATGAAAAACTGTTTTTT. Encoded protein: CASSAQGVTNEKLFF. The genes are TRBV7-9 and TRBJ1-4; 7 bases agree with TRBD1. CDR3 length: 15 residues. The V gene end was trimmed by 5 bases and the J gene end by 2 bases; junction bases not matched to a gene: 5. Looked up from germline, CDR1 is SEHNR and CDR2 is FQNEAQ (reference sequence).

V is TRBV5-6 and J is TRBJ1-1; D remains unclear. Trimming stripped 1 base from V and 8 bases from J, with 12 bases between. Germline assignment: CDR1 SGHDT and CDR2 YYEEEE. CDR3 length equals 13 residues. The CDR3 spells CASSLLDTREAFF. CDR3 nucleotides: TGTGCCAGCAGCTTGTTAGACACCCGCGAAGCTTTCTTT.